Below are 9 T cell receptor beta chains sequenced from a single sample in a study of T cell responses to AZD1222 COVID-19 vaccine. Assay: immunoSEQ multiplex PCR; the TCRdb copy retains only in-frame clones and omits some. The repertoire includes around 110,000 clones, 80% to 90% of them detected once, and 2.5% to 4% sits in the top ten. The specimen was peripheral blood, collected on day 0 of AZD1222 vaccination. These receptors were collected from an adult in good health.

This chain joins TRBV19 and TRBJ1-4, with 7 bases that match TRBD1. Germline values: CDR1 LNHDA, CDR2 SQIVND (reference sequence). V gave up 7 bases and J gave up 7 bases; unmatched junction bases: 15. The CDR3 has 16 amino acids. CDR3 in DNA: TGTGCCAGTACCTCACTTCGGGGACAGCCCACTGAAAAACTGTTTTTT. This gives the protein CASTSLRGQPTEKLFF. Together with reference TRBV19 and TRBJ1-4, the CDR3 gives the full variable domain: DGGITQSPKYLFRKEGQNVTLSCEQNLNHDAMYWYRQDPGQGLRLIYYSQIVNDFQKGDIAEGYSVSREKKESFPLTVTSAQKNPTAFYLCASTSLRGQPTEKLFFGSGTQLSVL.

V usage is TRBV6-2 or TRBV6-3 and J usage is TRBJ2-5, with 7 nucleotides matching TRBD1. Losses at the gene ends were 3 bases for V and 1 base for J; bases not matched to a gene: 5. This CDR3 is built from 15 residues. Per germline, CDR1 MNHEY and CDR2 SVGEGT. CDR3 region: CASSYAAGGQETQYF. The CDR3 DNA sequence: TGTGCCAGCAGTTATGCGGCAGGGGGCCAAGAGACCCAGTACTTC.

This clone was seen more than once but under ten times. V is TRBV4-2 and J is TRBJ2-3; 11 bases agree with TRBD2. The CDR3 contains 17 residues. J lost 5 bases, V lost 2 bases, and 9 bases had no gene match. Germline values: CDR1 LGHNA, CDR2 YNFKEQ. CDR3 loop: CASSQHIAGGLQDTQYF. The CDR3 coding sequence is TGTGCCAGCAGCCAACATATAGCGGGGGGGCTTCAAGATACGCAGTATTTT.

The CDR3 DNA follows: TGCGCCAGCGGCCTGGGACTAGCGGGAAGTGAGCAGTACTTC. It encodes CASGLGLAGSEQYF. The chain has TRBV5-1 and TRBJ2-7, with 13 nucleotides matching TRBD2. After removal of 7 bases from V and 7 bases from J, the junction contained 8 bases not matched to a gene. The CDR3 totals 14 residues. The germline gives CDR1 SGHRS, CDR2 YFSETQ.

The V and J genes are TRBV24-1 and TRBJ2-1, with 7 bases that match TRBD1. The CDR3 contains 16 residues. Unmatched junction bases numbered 7, after V lost 3 bases and J lost 3 bases. Germline V CDR1 and CDR2: KGHDR, SFDVKD. CDR3 amino acids: CATSDLRQGHYNEQFF. Written as DNA, the CDR3 is TGTGCCACCAGTGATCTTCGACAGGGACACTACAATGAGCAGTTCTTC.

This clone was picked up a small number of times. This chain uses TRBV6-5 with TRBJ1-3; TRBD1 matches 7 bases. CDR3 length: 15 residues. With V trimmed by 8 bases and J by 0 bases, 7 bases remained unmatched. CDR1 and CDR2 (germline): MNHEY, SVGAGI. CDR3 DNA: TGTGCCAGCTCGAGGACAGGTGGCTCTGGAAACACCATATATTTT. Its translation: CASSRTGGSGNTIYF.

This sequence joins TRBV7-2 and TRBJ1-6, with unresolved D. CDR1 SGHTA and CDR2 FQGNSA come from the germline V gene. V lost 4 bases and J 7 bases, leaving 14 bases between the germline ends. The CDR3 loop spans 15 amino acids. The CDR3 DNA follows: TGTGCCAGCAGCTCAGCCGGGCCGACAAATTCACCCCTCCACTTT. Its protein is CASSSAGPTNSPLHF.

V gene TRBV11-2 combines with J gene TRBJ2-3, with 9 positions matching TRBD1. The CDR3 is 19 amino acids. Trimming at V came to 6 bases and at J to 2 bases, leaving 18 bases not matched to a gene. Germline-derived CDR1 and CDR2 are SGHAT and FQNNGV. The CDR3 reads CASSFRIPGQGGYTDTQYF. The CDR3 nucleotides are TGTGCCAGCAGTTTTCGAATCCCGGGACAGGGAGGGTACACAGATACGCAGTATTTT.

This chain connects TRBV5-1 to TRBJ2-7; D unclear. Trimming left V 4 bases short and J 6 bases short, with 20 bases between. The CDR3 runs 15 residues. In germline, CDR1 is SGHRS, CDR2 YFSETQ. This chain's CDR3 is CASSPPGRSILEQYF. In DNA, the CDR3 is TGCGCCAGCAGCCCCCCGGGTCGGAGCATCCTCGAGCAGTACTTC.